The 10 T cell receptor beta chains presented below share a single source sample, sequenced in a study of T-cell memory formation after mild COVID-19. MiXCR, run by TCRdb on the 5' RACE reads, gives a single entry per CDR3 protein. In the table there are about 290,000 distinct CDR3 sequences, 15% of which are singletons. Sequences were obtained from PBMCs or a T cell subset sorted from them (not recorded which). These receptors originate from a man in his late teens or twenties who had mild COVID-19 (a few samples of this study predate the infection). Cell type and time point are not known.

The chain uses TRBV6-1 and TRBJ2-3, with D perhaps TRBD1 (5 bases). Per the germline V gene, CDR1 is MNHNS and CDR2 is SASEGT. Deletions cut 0 bases from V and 5 bases from J, with 15 bases between. This CDR3 contains 16 residues. The CDR3 loop reads CASSEARQRKLDTQYF. The CDR3 DNA reads TGTGCCAGCAGTGAAGCGAGACAGCGAAAACTAGATACGCAGTATTTT.

V usage is TRBV6-5 and J usage is TRBJ2-1; no definite D call. CDR1 and CDR2 from the germline V gene are MNHEY and SVGAGI. This CDR3 comprises 11 residues. V lost 6 bases to trimming and J lost 10 bases, with 10 bases between them. The CDR3 nucleotides are TGTGCCAGCAGAAATTCTTGGGAGCAGTTCTTC. Its protein is CASRNSWEQFF.

The rearrangement uses TRBV10-3 and TRBJ1-3; D is uncertain. Germline loops: CDR1 ENHRY, CDR2 SYGVKD. The CDR3 totals 15 residues. The V and J ends lost 3 bases and 0 bases respectively, with 9 bases between them. CDR3 nucleotide sequence: TGTGCCATCAGTGATTCGGGGTTCTCTGGAAACACCATATATTTT. Its translation is CAISDSGFSGNTIYF.

This clonotype was counted a few times. The chain has TRBV24-1 and TRBJ1-5; D perhaps matches TRBD1 (5 bases). The germline V and J ends were trimmed by 4 bases and 5 bases, with 14 bases remaining between them. The CDR3 has 15 amino acids. Looked up from germline, CDR1 is KGHDR and CDR2 is SFDVKD. CDR3 loop: CATSESKGADQPQHF. In DNA, the CDR3 is TGTGCCACCAGTGAGTCTAAAGGGGCGGATCAGCCCCAGCATTTT.

This clonotype was counted between two and nine times. The chain uses TRBV7-3 and TRBJ2-3; TRBD2 aligns across 7 bases. The CDR3 extends over 15 amino acids. V gave up 3 bases and J gave up 0 bases; unmatched junction bases: 3. Germline-derived CDR1 and CDR2 are SGHTA and FQGTGA. CDR3 residues: CASSFSGLSTDTQYF. DNA for the CDR3: TGTGCCAGCAGCTTCTCGGGACTAAGCACAGATACGCAGTATTTT.

This clonotype was seen a few times. The chain couples TRBV5-5 to TRBJ2-7; perhaps TRBD1 as D (6 bases). V was trimmed by 0 bases and J by 3 bases, leaving 7 bases between them. CDR3 length: 13 amino acids. The germline V gene has CDR1 SGHKS and CDR2 YYEKEE (reference sequence). CDR3 sequence reads: CASSLGQDYEQYV. In DNA form, the CDR3 reads TGTGCCAGCAGCTTGGGACAGGACTACGAGCAGTACGTC.

The rearrangement uses TRBV6-2 or TRBV6-3 and TRBJ2-7; D is uncertain. Germline V gives CDR1 MNHEY, CDR2 SVGEGT. Trimming left V 0 bases short and J 9 bases short, with 12 bases between. The CDR3 runs 13 residues. For the CDR3, the DNA is TGTGCCAGCAGTTACTCGGGCACAGTCCCGCAGTACGTC. The encoded protein is CASSYSGTVPQYV.

The chain couples TRBV4-2 to TRBJ1-1; D uncertain. This CDR3 comprises 14 residues. Trimming took 0 bases from V and 6 from J, leaving 11 bases between them. The germline CDR1 and CDR2 sequences are LGHNA and YNFKEQ. The chain's CDR3 is CASSQDTRLSEAFF. The CDR3 DNA follows: TGTGCCAGCAGCCAAGATACGAGGTTATCTGAAGCTTTCTTT.

This chain links TRBV5-6 with TRBJ1-3, with D unresolved. CDR1 SGHDT and CDR2 YYEEEE come from the germline V gene. V was shortened by 2 bases and J by 2 bases, with 8 bases between the two germline ends. There are 14 residues in the CDR3. The DNA of the CDR3 is TGTGCCAGCAGCTTAAGGTTTGCTGGAAACACCATATATTTT. Amino acid sequence: CASSLRFAGNTIYF. The full variable domain, with the rest looked up from reference TRBV5-6 and TRBJ1-3, is DAGVTQSPTHLIKTRGQQVTLRCSPKSGHDTVSWYQQALGQGPQFIFQYYEEEERQRGNFPDRFSGHQFPNYSSELNVNALLLGDSALYLCASSLRFAGNTIYFGEGSWLTVV.

This clonotype was seen a few times. The genes are TRBV18 and TRBJ2-1; the match to TRBD2 covers 8 bases. The CDR3 runs to 15 residues. Trimming cost V 4 bases and J 4 bases; bases outside gene matches: 6. Germline CDR1 is KGHSH and CDR2 is LQKENI. The CDR3 coding sequence is TGTGCCAGCTCACGCCTAGGCGGGGGGTACAATGAGCAGTTCTTC. It codes for CASSRLGGGYNEQFF.